Presented here are 14 T cell receptor beta chains from one specimen sequenced in a study of lymphopenia after photon versus proton radiotherapy. Here immunoSEQ multiplex PCR was the method, and the copy in TCRdb shows in-frame clones only, minus some. The sample gives 35,000 to 50,000 clones, around 90% of which show up once; 15% is in the top ten. The sequenced sample was peripheral blood, obtained from a patient treated with photon-based radiotherapy. These TCRs come from a man in his fifties or sixties with cholangiocarcinoma.

The rearrangement uses TRBV21-1 and TRBJ2-3; the tabulated D call, TRBD2, remains unverified against the DNA. TRBV21-1 is a documented pseudogene. The CDR3 has 16 amino acids. The CDR3 nucleotides are TGTGCCAGCAGCTGGGCGGCGGGAGGCGTGACAGATACGCAGTATTTT. Its protein product is CASSWAAGGVTDTQYF.

The chain recombines TRBV4-2 with TRBJ2-1; 7 bases agree with TRBD1. This CDR3 spans 16 amino acids. The germline gives CDR1 LGHNA, CDR2 YNFKEQ. Trimming cost V 1 base and J 0 bases; bases outside gene matches: 3. The CDR3 sequence: CASSQVRDSSYNEQFF. CDR3 DNA sequence: TGTGCCAGCAGCCAAGTAAGGGACAGCTCCTACAATGAGCAGTTCTTC.

V and J are TRBV7-8 and TRBJ2-3; D perhaps matches TRBD1 (5 bases). The CDR3 sequence is 15 residues long. V was shortened by 3 bases and J by 8 bases, with 18 bases between the two germline ends. Germline V gene sequence: CDR1 SGHVS, CDR2 FQNEAQ. The CDR3 DNA reads TGTGCCAGCAGCTTCGCTGTTTCGACAGAGACTACGCAGTATTTT. This codes for CASSFAVSTETTQYF.

The J gene is TRBJ2-3, the V gene TRBV11-1; 9 bases agree with TRBD1. The CDR3 runs 15 residues. From germline, CDR1 is SGHAT and CDR2 FQDESV (reference sequence). Trimming removed 4 bases from V and 1 base from J; junction bases left unmatched: 3. This chain's CDR3 is CASSSRTGGTDTQYF. The CDR3 bases are TGTGCCAGCAGCTCCCGGACAGGGGGCACAGATACGCAGTATTTT.

The chain joins TRBV7-8 to TRBJ1-5; D not resolved. The CDR3 sequence is 13 residues long. Trimming removed 6 bases from V and 3 bases from J, with 9 bases in between. CDR1 is SGHVS, CDR2 FQNEAQ, per germline. The CDR3 DNA is TGTGCCAGCAGTCAGGATTTCAATCAGCCCCAGCATTTT. It yields the protein CASSQDFNQPQHF.

The V and J genes are TRBV5-1 and TRBJ2-3; a weak D match, TRBD2 (5 bases). V lost 4 bases to trimming and J lost 0 bases, with 18 bases between them. CDR1 is SGHRS and CDR2 is YFSETQ in the germline V gene. The CDR3 covers 17 residues. CDR3 nucleotides: TGCGCCAGCAGCATCCAGCCTAGCACCACTAGCACAGATACGCAGTATTTT. Translation: CASSIQPSTTSTDTQYF.

The V call is TRBV2, the J call TRBJ2-3; TRBD1 or TRBD2 may be the D gene (5 bases each). The CDR3 length is 13 residues. Between the trimmed V and J ends, which lost 4 bases and 6 bases, there was a span of 11 bases. The germline CDR1 and CDR2 sequences are SNHLY and FYNNEI. In DNA, the CDR3 is TGTGCCAGCAGTGGAGGGGTGGGGGATACGCAGTATTTT. Protein sequence: CASSGGVGDTQYF.

CDR3 amino acids: CASSRGLGATNSPLHF. DNA for the CDR3: TGTGCCAGCAGCCGGGGATTGGGGGCGACTAATTCACCCCTCCACTTT. The V and J genes are TRBV7-3 and TRBJ1-6; perhaps TRBD1 as D (6 bases). Germline-derived CDR1 and CDR2 are SGHTA and FQGTGA. Trimming removed 5 bases at V and 6 bases at J, with 17 bases between. The CDR3 consists of 16 residues.

This rearrangement joins TRBV12-5 to TRBJ2-5; unclear D gene. Germline loops: CDR1 LGHNT, CDR2 FRNRAP. With 4 bases removed from V and 2 bases from J, the gap between germline ends came to 14 bases. The CDR3 extends over 15 amino acids. This CDR3 is CASGYATTQQETQYF. The CDR3 nucleotides read TGTGCTAGTGGTTACGCCACGACTCAACAAGAGACCCAGTACTTC.

CDR3 amino acids: CASSFIGGTEAFF. For the CDR3, the DNA is TGTGCCAGCAGCTTCATAGGGGGCACTGAAGCTTTCTTT. The rearrangement links TRBV7-8 to TRBJ1-1, with D perhaps TRBD1 (6 bases). V lost 3 bases, J lost 4 bases, and 9 bases lay in between. This CDR3 comprises 13 residues. Per germline, CDR1 SGHVS and CDR2 FQNEAQ.

The CDR3 coding sequence is TGTGCCAGCAGCCTTCATATGGGGACAGATACGCAGTATTTT. Translated, it gives CASSLHMGTDTQYF. J is TRBJ2-3 and V is TRBV7-2; no reliable D call. V dropped 5 bases and J dropped 3 bases, with 12 bases sitting between them. Germline V gives CDR1 SGHTA, CDR2 FQGNSA. The CDR3 consists of 14 residues.

The genes are TRBV10-2 and TRBJ2-1, with a tentative D call TRBD2 (5 bases). Germline CDR1 reads WSHSY; CDR2 reads SAAADI. V shed 4 bases and J shed 3 bases, with 10 bases lying between them. The CDR3 length is 14 residues. For the CDR3, the DNA is TGCGCCAGCAGTGTGGACTTCGACTACAATGAGCAGTTCTTC. This gives the protein CASSVDFDYNEQFF.

The rearrangement uses TRBV4-2 and TRBJ2-5, with 8 bases that match TRBD1. The CDR3 has 17 residues. After removal of 1 base from V and 3 bases from J, the junction contained 10 bases not matched to a gene. Germline CDR1 reads LGHNA; CDR2 reads YNFKEQ. This CDR3 is CASSQGGRGQLKETQYF. The CDR3 nucleotides read TGTGCCAGCAGCCAAGGCGGCAGGGGGCAACTTAAAGAGACCCAGTACTTC.

This clone was found once. The genes are TRBV7-2 and TRBJ1-5; D is unclear. The CDR3 is made up of 14 amino acids. Germline lookup yields CDR1 SGHTA and CDR2 FQGNSA. The V end was cut by 3 bases, the J end by 6 bases, with 12 bases between. The CDR3 nucleotides are TGTGCCAGCAGCTTTGCGGAGCTGGGTCAGCCCCAGCATTTT. It specifies CASSFAELGQPQHF.